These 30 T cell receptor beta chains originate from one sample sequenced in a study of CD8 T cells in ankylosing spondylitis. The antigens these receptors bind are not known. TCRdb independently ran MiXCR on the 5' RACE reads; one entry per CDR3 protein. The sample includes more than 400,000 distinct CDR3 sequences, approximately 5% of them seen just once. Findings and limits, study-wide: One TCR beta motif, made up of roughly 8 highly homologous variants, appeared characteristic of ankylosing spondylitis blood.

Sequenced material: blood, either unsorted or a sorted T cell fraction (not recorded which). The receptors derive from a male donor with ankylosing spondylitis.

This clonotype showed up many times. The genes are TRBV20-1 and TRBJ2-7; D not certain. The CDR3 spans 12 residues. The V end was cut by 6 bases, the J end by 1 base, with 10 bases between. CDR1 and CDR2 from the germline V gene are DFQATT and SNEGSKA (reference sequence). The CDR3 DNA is TGCAGTGCCCAGACACGGTCCTACGAGCAGTACTTC. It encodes CSAQTRSYEQYF.

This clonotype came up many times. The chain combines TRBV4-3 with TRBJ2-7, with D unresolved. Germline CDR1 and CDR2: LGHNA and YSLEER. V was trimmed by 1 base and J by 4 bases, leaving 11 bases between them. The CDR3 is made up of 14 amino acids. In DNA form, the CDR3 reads TGCGCCAGCAGCCAAGGTTCGGATGATTACGAGCAGTACTTC. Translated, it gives CASSQGSDDYEQYF.

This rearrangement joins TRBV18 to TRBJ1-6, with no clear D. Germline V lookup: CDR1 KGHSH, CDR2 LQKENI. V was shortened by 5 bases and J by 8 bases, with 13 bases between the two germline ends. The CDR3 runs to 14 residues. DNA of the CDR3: TGTGCCAGCTCAAATCTGAATCGGGATTCACCCCTCCACTTT. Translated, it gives CASSNLNRDSPLHF.

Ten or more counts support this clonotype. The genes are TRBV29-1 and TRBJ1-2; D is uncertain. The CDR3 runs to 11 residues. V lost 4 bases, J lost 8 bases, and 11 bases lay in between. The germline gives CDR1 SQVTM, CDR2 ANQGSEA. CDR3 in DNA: TGCAGCGTTGTAAGCCAGATAGGCTACACCTTC. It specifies CSVVSQIGYTF.

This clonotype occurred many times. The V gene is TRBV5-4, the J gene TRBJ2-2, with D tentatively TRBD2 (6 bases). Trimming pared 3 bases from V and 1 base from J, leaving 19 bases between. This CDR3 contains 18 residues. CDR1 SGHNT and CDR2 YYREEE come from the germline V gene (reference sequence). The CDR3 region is CASSWGGSRGLNTGELFF. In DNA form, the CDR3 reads TGTGCCAGCAGCTGGGGTGGCTCGCGGGGATTGAACACCGGGGAGCTGTTTTTT.

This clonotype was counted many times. The CDR3 bases are TGCAGCGTTGAAGATCTTGTACAGGGAGGTGAAAAACTGTTTTTT. Its translation: CSVEDLVQGGEKLFF. The V call is TRBV29-1, the J call TRBJ1-4; D is perhaps TRBD1 (6 bases). Trimming removed 0 bases at V and 7 bases at J, with 15 bases between. Germline CDR1 and CDR2: SQVTM and ANQGSEA. The CDR3 is made up of 15 amino acids. Filled out from reference TRBV29-1 and TRBJ1-4, the complete variable domain reads SAVISQKPSRDICQRGTSLTIQCQVDSQVTMMFWYRQQPGQSLTLIATANQGSEATYESGFVIDKFPISRPNLTFSTLTVSNMSPEDSSIYLCSVEDLVQGGEKLFFGSGTQLSVL.

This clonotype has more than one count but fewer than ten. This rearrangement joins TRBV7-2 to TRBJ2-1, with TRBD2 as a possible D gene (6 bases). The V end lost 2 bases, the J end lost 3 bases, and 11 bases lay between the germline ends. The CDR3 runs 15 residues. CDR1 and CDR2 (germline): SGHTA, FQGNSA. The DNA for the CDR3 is TGTGCCAGCAGCTTACGATGGGGGGTCTACAATGAGCAGTTCTTC. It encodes CASSLRWGVYNEQFF.

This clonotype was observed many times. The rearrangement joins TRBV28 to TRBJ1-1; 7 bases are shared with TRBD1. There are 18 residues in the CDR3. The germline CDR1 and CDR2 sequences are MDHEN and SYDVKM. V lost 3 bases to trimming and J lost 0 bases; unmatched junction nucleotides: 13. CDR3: CASSFLGWGQRMNTEAFF. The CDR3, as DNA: TGTGCCAGCAGTTTTCTGGGCTGGGGACAGAGAATGAACACTGAAGCTTTCTTT.

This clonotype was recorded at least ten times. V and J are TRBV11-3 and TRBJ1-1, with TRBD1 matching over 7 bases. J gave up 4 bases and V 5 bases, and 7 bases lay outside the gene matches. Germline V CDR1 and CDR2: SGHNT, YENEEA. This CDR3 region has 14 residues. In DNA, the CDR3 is TGTGCCAGCAGCCCCGACAGGGTGAGCACTGAAGCTTTCTTT. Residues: CASSPDRVSTEAFF.

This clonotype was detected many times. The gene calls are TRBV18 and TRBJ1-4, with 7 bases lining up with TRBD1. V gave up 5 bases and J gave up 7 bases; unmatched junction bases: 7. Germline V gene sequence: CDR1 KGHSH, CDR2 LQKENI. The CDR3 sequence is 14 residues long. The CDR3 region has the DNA TGTGCCAGCTCAAAGGGGGCGCGTCTTGAAAAACTGTTTTTT. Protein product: CASSKGARLEKLFF.

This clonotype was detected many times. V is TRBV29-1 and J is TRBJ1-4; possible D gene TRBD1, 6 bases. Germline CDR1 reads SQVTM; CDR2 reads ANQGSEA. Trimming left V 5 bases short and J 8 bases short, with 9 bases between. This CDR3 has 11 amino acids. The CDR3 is CSVKGVEKLFF. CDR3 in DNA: TGCAGCGTTAAGGGGGTGGAAAAACTGTTTTTT.

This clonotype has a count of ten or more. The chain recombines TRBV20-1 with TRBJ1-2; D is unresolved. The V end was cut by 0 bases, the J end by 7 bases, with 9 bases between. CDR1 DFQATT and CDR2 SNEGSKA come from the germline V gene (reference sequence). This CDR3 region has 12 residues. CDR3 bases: TGCAGTGCTAGAGATACCCATACTGGCTACACCTTC. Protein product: CSARDTHTGYTF.

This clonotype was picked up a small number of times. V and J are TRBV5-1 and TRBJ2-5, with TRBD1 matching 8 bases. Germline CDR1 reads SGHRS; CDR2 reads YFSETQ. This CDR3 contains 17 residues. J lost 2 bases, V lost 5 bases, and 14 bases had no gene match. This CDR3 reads CASSRTGGSGRQETQYF. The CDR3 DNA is TGCGCCAGCAGTCGTACAGGGGGGAGTGGTCGGCAAGAGACCCAGTACTTC.

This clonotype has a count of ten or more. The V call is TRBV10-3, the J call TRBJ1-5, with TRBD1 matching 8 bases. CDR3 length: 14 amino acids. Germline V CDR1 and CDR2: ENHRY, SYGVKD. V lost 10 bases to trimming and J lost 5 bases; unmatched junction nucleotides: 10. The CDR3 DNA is TGTGCCACATCCCAGGACAGGGCCTATCAGCCCCAGCATTTT. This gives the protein CATSQDRAYQPQHF.

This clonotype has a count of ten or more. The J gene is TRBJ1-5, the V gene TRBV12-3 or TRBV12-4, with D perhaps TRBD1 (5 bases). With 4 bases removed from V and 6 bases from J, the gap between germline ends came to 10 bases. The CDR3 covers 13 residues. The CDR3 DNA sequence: TGTGCCAGCAGTTATGGGACTTTTCAGCCCCAGCATTTT. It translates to CASSYGTFQPQHF.

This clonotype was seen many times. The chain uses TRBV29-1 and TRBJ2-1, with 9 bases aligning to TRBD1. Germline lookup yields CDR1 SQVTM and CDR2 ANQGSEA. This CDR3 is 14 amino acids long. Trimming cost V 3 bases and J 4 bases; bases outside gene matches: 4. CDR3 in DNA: TGCAGCGTTGAGGGACAGGGTCTTTACAATGAGCAGTTCTTC. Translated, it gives CSVEGQGLYNEQFF.

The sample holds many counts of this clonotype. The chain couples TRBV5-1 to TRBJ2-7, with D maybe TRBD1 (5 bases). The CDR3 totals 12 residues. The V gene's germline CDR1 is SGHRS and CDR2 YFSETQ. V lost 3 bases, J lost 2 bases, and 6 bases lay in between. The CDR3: CASSSQAYEQYF. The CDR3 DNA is TGCGCCAGCAGCTCACAGGCCTACGAGCAGTACTTC.

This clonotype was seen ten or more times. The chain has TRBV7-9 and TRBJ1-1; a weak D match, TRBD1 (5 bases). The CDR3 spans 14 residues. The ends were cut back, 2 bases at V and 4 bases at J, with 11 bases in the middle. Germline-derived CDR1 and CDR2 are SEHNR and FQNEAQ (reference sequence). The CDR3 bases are TGTGCCAGCAGCTTAAGGAGGGGCGTCACTGAAGCTTTCTTT. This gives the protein CASSLRRGVTEAFF.

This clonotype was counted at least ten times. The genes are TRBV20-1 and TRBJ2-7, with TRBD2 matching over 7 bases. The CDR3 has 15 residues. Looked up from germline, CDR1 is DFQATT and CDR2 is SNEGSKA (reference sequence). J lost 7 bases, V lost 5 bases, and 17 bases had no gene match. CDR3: CSASALAGAPGEQYF. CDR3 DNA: TGCAGTGCTTCCGCCCTTGCGGGAGCCCCGGGTGAGCAGTACTTC.

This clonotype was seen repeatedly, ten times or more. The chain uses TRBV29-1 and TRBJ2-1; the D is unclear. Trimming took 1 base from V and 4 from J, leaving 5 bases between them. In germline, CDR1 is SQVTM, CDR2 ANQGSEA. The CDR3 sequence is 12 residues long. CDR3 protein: CSVEASYNEQFF. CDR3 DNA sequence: TGCAGCGTTGAAGCCAGTTACAATGAGCAGTTCTTC.

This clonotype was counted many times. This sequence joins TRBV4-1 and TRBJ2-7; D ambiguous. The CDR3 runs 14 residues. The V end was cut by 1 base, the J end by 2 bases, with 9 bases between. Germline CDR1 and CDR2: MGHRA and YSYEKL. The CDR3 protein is CASSQGNGAYEQYF. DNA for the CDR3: TGCGCCAGCAGCCAAGGGAATGGGGCCTACGAGCAGTACTTC.

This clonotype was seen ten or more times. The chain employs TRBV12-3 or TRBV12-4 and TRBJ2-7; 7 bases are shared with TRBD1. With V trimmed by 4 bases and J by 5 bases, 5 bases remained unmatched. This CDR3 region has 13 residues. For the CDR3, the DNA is TGTGCCAGCAGTTGGACAGGTTCAAACGAGCAGTACTTC. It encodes CASSWTGSNEQYF.

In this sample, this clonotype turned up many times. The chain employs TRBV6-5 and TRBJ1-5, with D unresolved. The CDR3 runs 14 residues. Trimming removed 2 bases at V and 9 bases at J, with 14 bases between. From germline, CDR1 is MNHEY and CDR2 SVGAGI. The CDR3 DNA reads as TGTGCCAGCAGTTACGCCGGGGAGGCCTGGCCCCAGCATTTT. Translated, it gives CASSYAGEAWPQHF.

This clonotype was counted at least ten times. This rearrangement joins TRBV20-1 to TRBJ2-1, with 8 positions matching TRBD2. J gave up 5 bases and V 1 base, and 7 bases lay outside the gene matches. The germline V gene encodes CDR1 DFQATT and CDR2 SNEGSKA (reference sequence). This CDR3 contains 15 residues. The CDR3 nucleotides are TGCAGTGCTAGAGCCCCCGGGAGGGAAAACAATGAGCAGTTCTTC. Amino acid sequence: CSARAPGRENNEQFF.

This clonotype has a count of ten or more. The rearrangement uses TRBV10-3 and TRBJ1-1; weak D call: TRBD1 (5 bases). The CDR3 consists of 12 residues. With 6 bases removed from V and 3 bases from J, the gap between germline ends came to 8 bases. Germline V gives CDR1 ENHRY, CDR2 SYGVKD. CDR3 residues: CAISQGDTEAFF. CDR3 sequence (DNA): TGTGCCATCAGCCAGGGTGACACTGAAGCTTTCTTT.

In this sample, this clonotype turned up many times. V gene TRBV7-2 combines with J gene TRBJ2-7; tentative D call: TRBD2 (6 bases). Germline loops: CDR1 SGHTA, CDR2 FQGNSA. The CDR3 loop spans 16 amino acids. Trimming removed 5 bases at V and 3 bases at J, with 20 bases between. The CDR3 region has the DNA TGTGCCAGCAGCAGCCAGAGACGGGGGTCTGGCTACGAGCAGTACTTC. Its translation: CASSSQRRGSGYEQYF.

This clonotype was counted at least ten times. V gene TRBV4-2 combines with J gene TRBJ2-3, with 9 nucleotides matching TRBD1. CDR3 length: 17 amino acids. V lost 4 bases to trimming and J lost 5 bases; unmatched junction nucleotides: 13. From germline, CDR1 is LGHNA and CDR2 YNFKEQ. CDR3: CASSREPPGQGLDTQYF. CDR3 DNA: TGTGCCAGCAGCCGAGAACCACCAGGACAGGGGTTAGATACGCAGTATTTT.

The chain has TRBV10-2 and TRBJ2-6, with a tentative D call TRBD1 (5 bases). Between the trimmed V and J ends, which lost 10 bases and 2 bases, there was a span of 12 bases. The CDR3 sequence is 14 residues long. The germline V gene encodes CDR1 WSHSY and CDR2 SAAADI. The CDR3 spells CATQQATGANVLTF. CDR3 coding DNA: TGCGCCACACAACAGGCTACTGGGGCCAACGTCCTGACTTTC.

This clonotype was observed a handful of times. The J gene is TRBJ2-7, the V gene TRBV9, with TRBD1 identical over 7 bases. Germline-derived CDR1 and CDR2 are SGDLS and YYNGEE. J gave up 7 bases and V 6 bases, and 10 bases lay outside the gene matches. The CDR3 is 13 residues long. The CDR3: CASNEGARGEQYF. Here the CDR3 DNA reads TGTGCCAGCAACGAGGGGGCCCGAGGAGAGCAGTACTTC.

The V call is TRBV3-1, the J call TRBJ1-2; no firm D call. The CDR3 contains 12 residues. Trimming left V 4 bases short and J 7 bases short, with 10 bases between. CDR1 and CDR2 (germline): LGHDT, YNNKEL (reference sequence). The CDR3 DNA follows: TGTGCCAGCAGCCTAGGAAGCGGTGGCTACACCTTC. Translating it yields CASSLGSGGYTF. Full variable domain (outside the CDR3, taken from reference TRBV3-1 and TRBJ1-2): DTAVSQTPKYLVTQMGNDKSIKCEQNLGHDTMYWYKQDSKKFLKIMFSYNNKELIINETVPNRFSPKSPDKAHLNLHINSLELGDSAVYFCASSLGSGGYTFGSGTRLTVV.